This T cell receptor beta chain was identified during a study of shared clonotypes between healthy human individuals. Study observations and caveats: Only blood was sampled; tissue repertoires likely differ.

With 2 bases removed from V and 0 bases from J, the gap between germline ends came to 11 bases. The CDR3 is 16 amino acids. Germline-derived CDR1 and CDR2 are SGDLS and YYNGEE. Points on this clone: Its matching antigen is unknown.

What was sequenced on ten immunoSEQ deep assay plates was unsorted PBMC DNA. Here immunoSEQ multiplex PCR was the method, and the copy in TCRdb shows in-frame clones only, minus some. The data hold 500,000 to 650,000 clones, with around 80% observed a single time. The rearrangement links TRBV9 to TRBJ2-2, with a tentative D call TRBD1 (5 bases). The clonotype originates from a woman aged 40 to 49 in good health. Some clones in this sample may be carry-over from other donors' samples. The source material was PBMCs. The CDR3 sequence is CASSVETVTNTGELFF. DNA of the CDR3: TGTGCCAGCAGCGTCGAGACAGTTACGAACACCGGGGAGCTGTTTTTT.